This TCR beta chain was found in a study of shared clonotypes between healthy human individuals. The authors ran the assay at deep level. Assay used: immunoSEQ multiplex PCR; TCRdb lists only in-frame clones, some missing. Counted here are some 1,600,000 clones, approximately 98% occurring once; the ten biggest clones make up about 0.4%. The CDR3 has 17 amino acids. Germline lookup yields CDR1 SGHRS and CDR2 YFSETQ. Germline trimming cut 0 bases from V and 7 bases from J; bases unmatched to any gene: 7. The V and J genes are TRBV5-1 and TRBJ2-1, with 13 bases lining up with TRBD2. This receptor was taken from a man aged 30 to 45 in good health. Sequencing input: naive CD4+ T cells sorted from blood. Sample subset: CD45RA+ positively selected. CDR3 coding DNA: TGCGCCAGCAGCTTGGCCCCCGGACTAGCGGGAGAGAATGAGCAGTTCTTC. Amino acids: CASSLAPGLAGENEQFF. Together with reference TRBV5-1 and TRBJ2-1, the CDR3 gives the full variable domain: KAGVTQTPRYLIKTRGQQVTLSCSPISGHRSVSWYQQTPGQGLQFLFEYFSETQRNKGNFPGRFSGRQFSNSRSEMNVSTLELGDSALYLCASSLAPGLAGENEQFFGPGTRLTVL.